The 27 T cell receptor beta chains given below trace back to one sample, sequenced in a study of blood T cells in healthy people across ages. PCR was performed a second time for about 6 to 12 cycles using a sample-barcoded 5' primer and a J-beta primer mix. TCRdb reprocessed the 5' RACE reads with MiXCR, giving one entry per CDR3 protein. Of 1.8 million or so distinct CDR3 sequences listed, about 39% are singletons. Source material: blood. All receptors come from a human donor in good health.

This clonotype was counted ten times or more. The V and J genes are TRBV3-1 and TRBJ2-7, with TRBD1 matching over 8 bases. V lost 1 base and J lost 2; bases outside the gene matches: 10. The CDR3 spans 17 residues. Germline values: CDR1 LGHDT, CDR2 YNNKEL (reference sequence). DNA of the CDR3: TGTGCCAGCAGCCAAGGACCTCAGGGGGCTCCCCCCTACGAGCAGTACTTC. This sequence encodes CASSQGPQGAPPYEQYF.

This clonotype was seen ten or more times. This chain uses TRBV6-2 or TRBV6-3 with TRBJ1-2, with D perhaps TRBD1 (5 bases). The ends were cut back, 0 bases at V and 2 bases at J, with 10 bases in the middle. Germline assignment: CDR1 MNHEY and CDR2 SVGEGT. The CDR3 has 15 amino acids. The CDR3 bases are TGTGCCAGCAGTTACTCCGGCAGGACAAACTATGGCTACACCTTC. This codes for CASSYSGRTNYGYTF.

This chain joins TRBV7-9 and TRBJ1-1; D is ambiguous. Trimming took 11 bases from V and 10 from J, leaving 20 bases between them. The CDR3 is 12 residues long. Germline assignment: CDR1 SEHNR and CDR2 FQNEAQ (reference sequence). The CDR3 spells CAGSLAAIGAFF. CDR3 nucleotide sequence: TGTGCCGGTAGCTTAGCCGCAATAGGAGCTTTCTTT.

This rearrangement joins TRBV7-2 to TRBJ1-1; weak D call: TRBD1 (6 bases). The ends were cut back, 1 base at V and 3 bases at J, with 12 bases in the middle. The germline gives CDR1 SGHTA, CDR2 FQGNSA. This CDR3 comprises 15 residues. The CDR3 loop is CASSLVAGEYTEAFF. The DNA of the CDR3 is TGTGCCAGCAGCTTAGTGGCAGGGGAATACACTGAAGCTTTCTTT.

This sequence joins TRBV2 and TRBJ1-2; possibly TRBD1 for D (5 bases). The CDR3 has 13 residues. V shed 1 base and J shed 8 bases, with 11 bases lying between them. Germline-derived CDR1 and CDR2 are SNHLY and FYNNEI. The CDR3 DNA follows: TGTGCCAGCAGTGAAGGCGGGGGAGACGGCTACACCTTC. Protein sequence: CASSEGGGDGYTF.

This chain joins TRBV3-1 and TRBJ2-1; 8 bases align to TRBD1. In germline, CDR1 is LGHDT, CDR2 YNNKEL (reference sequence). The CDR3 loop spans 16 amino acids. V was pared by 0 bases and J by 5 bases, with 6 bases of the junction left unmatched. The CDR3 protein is CASSQEEDRAHNEQFF. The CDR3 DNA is TGTGCCAGCAGCCAAGAAGAGGACAGGGCCCACAATGAGCAGTTCTTC.

The chain's CDR3 is CASSVDLGTYEQYF. As DNA, the CDR3 is TGTGCCAGCAGCGTGGATTTAGGGACCTACGAGCAGTACTTC. This sequence joins TRBV7-2 and TRBJ2-7; D not resolved. V was shortened by 5 bases and J by 2 bases, with 13 bases between the two germline ends. The CDR3 is 14 residues long. Germline-derived CDR1 and CDR2 are SGHTA and FQGNSA.

CDR3 residues: CASSLYGGGGQPQHF. CDR3 coding DNA: TGTGCCAGCAGTTTATACGGGGGTGGAGGTCAGCCCCAGCATTTT. The V call is TRBV12-3 or TRBV12-4, the J call TRBJ1-5, with D possibly matching TRBD1 (5 bases). Deletions cut 2 bases from V and 6 bases from J, with 14 bases between. The CDR3 sequence is 15 residues long.

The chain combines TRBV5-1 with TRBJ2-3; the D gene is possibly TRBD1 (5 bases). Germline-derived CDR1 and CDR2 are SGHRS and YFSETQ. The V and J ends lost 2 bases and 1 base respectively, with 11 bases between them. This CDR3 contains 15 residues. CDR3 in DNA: TGCGCCAGCAGCTTTGCGGCGACAGGCACAGATACGCAGTATTTT. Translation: CASSFAATGTDTQYF.

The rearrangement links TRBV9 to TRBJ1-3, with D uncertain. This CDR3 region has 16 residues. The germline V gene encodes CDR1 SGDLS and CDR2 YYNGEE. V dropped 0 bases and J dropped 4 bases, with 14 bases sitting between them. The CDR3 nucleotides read TGTGCCAGCAGCGTAGGAGGGCCCCCCGTCGGAAACACCATATATTTT. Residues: CASSVGGPPVGNTIYF.

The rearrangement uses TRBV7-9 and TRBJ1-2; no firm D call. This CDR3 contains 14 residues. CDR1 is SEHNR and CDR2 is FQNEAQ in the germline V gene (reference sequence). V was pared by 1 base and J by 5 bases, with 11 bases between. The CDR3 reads CASSLEGRPYGYTF. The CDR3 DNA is TGTGCCAGCAGCTTAGAAGGAAGACCATATGGCTACACCTTC.

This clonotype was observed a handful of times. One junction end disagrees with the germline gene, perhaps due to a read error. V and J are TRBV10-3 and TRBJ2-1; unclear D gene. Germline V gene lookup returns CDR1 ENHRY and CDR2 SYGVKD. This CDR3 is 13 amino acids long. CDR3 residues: CAINESNSEEQFF. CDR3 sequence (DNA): TGTGCCATCAATGAGTCGAACTCCGAGGAGCAGTTCTTC.

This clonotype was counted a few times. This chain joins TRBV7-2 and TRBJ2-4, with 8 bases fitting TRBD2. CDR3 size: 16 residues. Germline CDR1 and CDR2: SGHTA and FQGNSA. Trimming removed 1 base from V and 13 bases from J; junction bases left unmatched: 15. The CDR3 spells CASSLVLSGGGIGQYF. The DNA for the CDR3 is TGTGCCAGCAGCTTAGTTCTGAGCGGGGGAGGGATTGGGCAGTACTTC.

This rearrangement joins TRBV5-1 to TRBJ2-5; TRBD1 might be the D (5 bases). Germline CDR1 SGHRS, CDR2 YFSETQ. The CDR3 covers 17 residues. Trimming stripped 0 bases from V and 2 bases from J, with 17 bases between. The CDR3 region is CASSLGPGQGTQETQYF. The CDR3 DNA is TGCGCCAGCAGCTTGGGCCCGGGCCAGGGAACTCAAGAGACCCAGTACTTC.

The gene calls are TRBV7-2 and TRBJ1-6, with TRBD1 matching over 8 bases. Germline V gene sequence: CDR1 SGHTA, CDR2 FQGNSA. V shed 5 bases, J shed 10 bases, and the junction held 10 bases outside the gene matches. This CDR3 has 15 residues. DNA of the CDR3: TGTGCCAGCAGCCCTGACAGGGGCGGCGGGTCACCCCTCCACTTT. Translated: CASSPDRGGGSPLHF.

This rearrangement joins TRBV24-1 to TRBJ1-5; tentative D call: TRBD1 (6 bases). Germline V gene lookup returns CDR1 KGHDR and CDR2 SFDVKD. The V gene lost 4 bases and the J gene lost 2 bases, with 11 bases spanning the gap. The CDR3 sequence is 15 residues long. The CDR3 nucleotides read TGTGCCACCAGTGAGACCAGGGGAGGCAATCAGCCCCAGCATTTT. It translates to CATSETRGGNQPQHF.

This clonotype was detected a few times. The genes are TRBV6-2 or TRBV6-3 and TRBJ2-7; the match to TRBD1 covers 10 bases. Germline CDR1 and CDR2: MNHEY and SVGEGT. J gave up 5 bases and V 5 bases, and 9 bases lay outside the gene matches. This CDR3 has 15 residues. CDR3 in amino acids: CASSLEGQGFHEQYF. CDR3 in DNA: TGTGCCAGCAGTCTTGAGGGACAGGGGTTCCACGAGCAGTACTTC.

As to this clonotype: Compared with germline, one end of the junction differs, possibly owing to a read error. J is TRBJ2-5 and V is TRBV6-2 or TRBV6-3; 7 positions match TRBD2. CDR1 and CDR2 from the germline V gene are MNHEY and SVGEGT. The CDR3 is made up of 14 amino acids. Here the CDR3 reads CASRQPPSRETHYF. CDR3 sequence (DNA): TGTGCCAGCAGACAACCCCCCTCGCGGGAGACCCACTACTTC.

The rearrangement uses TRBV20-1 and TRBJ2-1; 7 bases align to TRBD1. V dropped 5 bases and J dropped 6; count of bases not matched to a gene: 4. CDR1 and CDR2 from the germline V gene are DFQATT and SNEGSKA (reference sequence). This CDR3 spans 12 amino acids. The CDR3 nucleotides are TGCAGTGCTGGGGACAGTCTCAATGAGCAGTTCTTC. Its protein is CSAGDSLNEQFF.

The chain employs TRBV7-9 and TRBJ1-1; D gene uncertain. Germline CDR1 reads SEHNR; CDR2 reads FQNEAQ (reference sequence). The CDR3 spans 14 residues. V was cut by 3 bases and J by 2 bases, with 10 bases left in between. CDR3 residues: CASSLHSENTEAFF. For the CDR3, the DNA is TGTGCCAGCAGCTTGCACAGTGAAAACACTGAAGCTTTCTTT. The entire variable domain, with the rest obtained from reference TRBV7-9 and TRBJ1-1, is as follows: DTGVSQNPRHKITKRGQNVTFRCDPISEHNRLYWYRQTLGQGPEFLTYFQNEAQLEKSRLLSDRFSAERPKGSFSTLEIQRTEQGDSAMYLCASSLHSENTEAFFGQGTRLTVV.

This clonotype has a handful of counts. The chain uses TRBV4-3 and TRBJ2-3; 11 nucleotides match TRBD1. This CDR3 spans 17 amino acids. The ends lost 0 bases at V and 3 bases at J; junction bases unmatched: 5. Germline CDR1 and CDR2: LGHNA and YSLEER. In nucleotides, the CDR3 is TGCGCCAGCAGCCAAGATCCCGGGACAGGGGGGACAGATACGCAGTATTTT. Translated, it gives CASSQDPGTGGTDTQYF.

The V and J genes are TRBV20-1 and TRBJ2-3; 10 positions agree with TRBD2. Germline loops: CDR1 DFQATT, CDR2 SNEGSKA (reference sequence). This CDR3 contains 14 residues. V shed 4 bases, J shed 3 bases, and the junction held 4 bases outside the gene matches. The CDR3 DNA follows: TGCAGTGCTACTAGCGGGGGAAGGACAGATACGCAGTATTTT. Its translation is CSATSGGRTDTQYF.

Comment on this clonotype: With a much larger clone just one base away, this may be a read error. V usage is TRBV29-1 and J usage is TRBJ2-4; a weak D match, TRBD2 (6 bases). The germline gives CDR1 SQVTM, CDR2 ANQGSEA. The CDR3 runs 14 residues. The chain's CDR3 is CGVEEGGVGNIQYF. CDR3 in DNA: TGCGGCGTTGAGGAGGGTGGGGTCGGTAACATTCAGTACTTC.

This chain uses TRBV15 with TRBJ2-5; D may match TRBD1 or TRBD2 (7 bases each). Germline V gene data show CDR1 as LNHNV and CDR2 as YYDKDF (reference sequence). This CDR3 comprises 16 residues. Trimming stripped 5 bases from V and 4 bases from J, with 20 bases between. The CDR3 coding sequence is TGTGCCACCAGCTCCCGAAGACAGGGAGGGGCAGAGACCCAGTACTTC. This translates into CATSSRRQGGAETQYF.

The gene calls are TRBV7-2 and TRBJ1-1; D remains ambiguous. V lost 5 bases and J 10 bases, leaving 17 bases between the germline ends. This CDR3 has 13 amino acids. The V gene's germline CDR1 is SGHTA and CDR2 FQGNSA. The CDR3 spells CASSQTAGSGAFF. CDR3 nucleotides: TGTGCCAGCAGCCAAACGGCCGGGTCGGGAGCTTTCTTT.

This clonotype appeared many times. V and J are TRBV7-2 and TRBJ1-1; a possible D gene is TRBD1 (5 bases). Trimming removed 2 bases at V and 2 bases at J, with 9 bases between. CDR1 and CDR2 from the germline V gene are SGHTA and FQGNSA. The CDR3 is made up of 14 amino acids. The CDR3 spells CASSLKGSNTEAFF. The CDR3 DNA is TGTGCCAGCAGCTTAAAGGGGTCCAACACTGAAGCTTTCTTT.

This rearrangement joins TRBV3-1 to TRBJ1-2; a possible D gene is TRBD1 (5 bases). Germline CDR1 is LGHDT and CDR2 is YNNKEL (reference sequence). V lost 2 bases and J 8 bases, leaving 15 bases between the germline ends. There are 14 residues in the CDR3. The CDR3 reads CASSQNGQGYGYTF. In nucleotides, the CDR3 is TGTGCCAGCAGCCAAAACGGGCAGGGCTACGGCTACACCTTC. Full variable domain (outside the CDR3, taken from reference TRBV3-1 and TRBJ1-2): DTAVSQTPKYLVTQMGNDKSIKCEQNLGHDTMYWYKQDSKKFLKIMFSYNNKELIINETVPNRFSPKSPDKAHLNLHINSLELGDSAVYFCASSQNGQGYGYTFGSGTRLTVV.